This T cell receptor beta chain was identified during a study of T cells expressing NK-cell markers. TCRdb reanalyzed the 5' RACE reads and collapses them to one entry per CDR3 protein, without DNA. The sample totals roughly 430,000 distinct CDR3 sequences. The sequencing input was blood T cells: a sorted CD56 or NKG2C T cell subset, CD4+ or CD8+ T cells, or bulk PBMC T cells (not recorded which). The source is a woman between 18 and 70 years old in good health.

CDR3 sequence reads: CSATTGWAATNEKLFF. The V call is TRBV20-1, the J call TRBJ1-4. The CDR3 covers 16 residues. The germline gives CDR1 DFQATT, CDR2 SNEGSKA (reference sequence).